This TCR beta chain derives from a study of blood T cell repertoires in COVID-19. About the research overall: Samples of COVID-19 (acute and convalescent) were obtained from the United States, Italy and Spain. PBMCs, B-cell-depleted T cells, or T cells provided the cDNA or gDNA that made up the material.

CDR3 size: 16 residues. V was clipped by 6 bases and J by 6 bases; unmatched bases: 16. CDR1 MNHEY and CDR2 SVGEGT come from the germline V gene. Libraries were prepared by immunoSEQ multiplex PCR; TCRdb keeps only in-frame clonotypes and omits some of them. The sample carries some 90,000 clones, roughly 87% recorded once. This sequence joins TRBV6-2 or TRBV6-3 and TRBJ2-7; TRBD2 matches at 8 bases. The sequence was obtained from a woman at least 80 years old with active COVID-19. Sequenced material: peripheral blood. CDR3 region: CASSLGLAAFLGEQYF. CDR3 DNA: TGTGCCAGCAGCCTCGGACTAGCCGCCTTTTTGGGCGAGCAGTACTTC.